The clone carrying this TCR beta chain has a count of ten or more. The antigen is unknown. The sample originates from a study of Graves' ophthalmopathy and Graves' hyperthyroidism. General study results and limits: A classifier, a 13-signature model, separated ophthalmopathy from stable hyperthyroidism with approximately 87% sensitivity and about 82% specificity.

Amplified material comprised TCR beta CDR3 regions derived from RNA transcripts. Second-round multiplex PCR came after first-round RT-PCR with HTBI primers. In TCRdb, the multiplex PCR reads were re-called with MiXCR into one record per CDR3 protein. The sample shows 40,000 to 45,000 distinct CDR3 sequences, about 50% of them seen only once. This TCR was sampled from an adult man with Graves' ophthalmopathy. What was sequenced was peripheral blood.

The CDR3, as DNA: TGTGCCAGCTGGGGCTCCCGAAGCGGGGAGCTGTTTTTT. Amino acid sequence: CASWGSRSGELFF. The V call is TRBV6-5, the J call TRBJ2-2; TRBD1 might be the D (5 bases). Trimming removed 8 bases from V and 7 bases from J, with 14 bases in between. The CDR3 totals 13 residues. Germline CDR1 is MNHEY and CDR2 is SVGAGI.